The T cell receptor beta chain under discussion was sequenced for a study of technical replicates of blood from a handful of donors. Profiled with immunoSEQ multiplex PCR; TCRdb holds only in-frame clones, not every one. The sample lists approximately 92,000 clones, roughly 96% occurring once. The TCR originated in a human donor in good health. Sequencing used T cells isolated from PBMCs.

CDR3 sequence: CASSGGFYEQYF. CDR3 bases: TGTGCCAGCAGCGGAGGGTTCTACGAGCAGTACTTC. The J gene is TRBJ2-7, the V gene TRBV14, with D tentatively TRBD2 (6 bases). Trimming took 5 bases from V and 3 from J, leaving 8 bases between them. The length of the CDR3 is 12 residues. Germline assignment: CDR1 SGHDN and CDR2 FVKESK.